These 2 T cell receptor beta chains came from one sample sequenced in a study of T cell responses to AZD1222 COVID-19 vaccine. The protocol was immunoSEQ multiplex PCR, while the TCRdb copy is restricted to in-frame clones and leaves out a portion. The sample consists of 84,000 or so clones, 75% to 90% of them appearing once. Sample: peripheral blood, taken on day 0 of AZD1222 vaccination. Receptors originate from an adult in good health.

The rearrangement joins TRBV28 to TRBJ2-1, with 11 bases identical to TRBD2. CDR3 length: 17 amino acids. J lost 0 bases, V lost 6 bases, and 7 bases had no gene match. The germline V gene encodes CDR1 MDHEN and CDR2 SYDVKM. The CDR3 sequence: CASRLQLAGVSYNEQFF. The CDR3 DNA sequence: TGTGCCAGCAGACTCCAACTAGCGGGAGTCTCCTACAATGAGCAGTTCTTC.

CDR3 nucleotides: TGCAGCGCTGTCGGGGCAGGGCCACTGAACACTGAAGCTTTCTTT. Protein product: CSAVGAGPLNTEAFF. This chain joins TRBV29-1 and TRBJ1-1; the D gene is possibly TRBD1 (5 bases). The CDR3 is 15 amino acids. Germline V CDR1 and CDR2: SQVTM, ANQGSEA. The V end lost 7 bases, the J end lost 0 bases, and 18 bases lay between the germline ends.